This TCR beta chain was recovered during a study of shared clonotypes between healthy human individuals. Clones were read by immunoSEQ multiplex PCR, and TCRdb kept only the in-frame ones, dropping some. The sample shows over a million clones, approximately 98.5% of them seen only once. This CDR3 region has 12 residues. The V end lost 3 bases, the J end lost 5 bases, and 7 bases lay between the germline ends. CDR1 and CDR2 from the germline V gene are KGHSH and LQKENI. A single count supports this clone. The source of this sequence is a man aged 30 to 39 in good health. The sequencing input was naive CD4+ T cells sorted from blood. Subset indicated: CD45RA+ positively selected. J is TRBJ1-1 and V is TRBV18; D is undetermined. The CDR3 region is CASSPAGTEAFF. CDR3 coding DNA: TGTGCCAGCTCACCCGCAGGTACTGAAGCTTTCTTT.